This TCR beta chain was documented in a study of shared clonotypes between healthy human individuals. Repertoires were generated with immunoSEQ multiplex PCR, while TCRdb's copy carries only in-frame clones and drops some. This sample has about 2.1 million clones; roughly 95% occur once, and the top ten carry approximately 1.7%. Naive CD8 cells comprised CD45RO-negative, CCR7-positively selected cells, excluding terminally differentiated effector memory CD45RA+ cells. V lost 5 bases to trimming and J lost 10 bases; unmatched junction nucleotides: 9. The germline V gene has CDR1 MNHEY and CDR2 SMNVEV (reference sequence). The CDR3 has 14 amino acids.

The receptor's source is a man younger than 35 in good health. Some clones in this sample may be carry-over from other donors' samples. Sequenced sample: naive CD8+ T cells from PBMCs. This chain uses TRBV27 with TRBJ2-1, with 9 nucleotides matching TRBD1. The CDR3 region has the DNA TGTGCCAGCAGTCCCCTGGACAGGGGTAAAGAGCAGTTCTTC. Translated: CASSPLDRGKEQFF.